This passage covers 29 T cell receptor beta chains from one sample sequenced in a study of OX40 agonist ivuxolimab in advanced cancers. TCRdb's copy holds only in-frame clones and misses some; the assay was immunoSEQ multiplex PCR. The sample yields fewer than 85,000 clones, 86% seen once. The sequencing here drew on CD4+ or CD8+ T cells sorted from blood, taken in a trial of the OX40 agonist ivuxolimab. The receptors shown here come from an adult with an advanced solid tumor such as melanoma, head and neck, liver or kidney cancer.

This clone was recorded only once. The chain couples TRBV5-5 to TRBJ1-3; D may be TRBD1 (6 bases). V shed 0 bases and J shed 4 bases, with 11 bases lying between them. The CDR3 runs 15 residues. CDR1 and CDR2 (germline): SGHKS, YYEKEE (reference sequence). The CDR3 loop reads CASSLAPGEGNTIYF. The CDR3 nucleotides read TGTGCCAGCAGCTTGGCCCCAGGGGAAGGAAACACCATATATTTT.

The V gene is TRBV28, the J gene TRBJ2-1; D may be TRBD1 (7 bases). The V gene's germline CDR1 is MDHEN and CDR2 SYDVKM. The V end was cut by 6 bases, the J end by 7 bases, with 16 bases between. This CDR3 is 14 amino acids long. CDR3 in amino acids: CASSSGQAGNEQFF. DNA for the CDR3: TGTGCCAGCAGCTCCGGACAGGCGGGGAATGAGCAGTTCTTC.

V is TRBV6-1 and J is TRBJ2-3; D is ambiguous. This CDR3 contains 12 residues. Trimming took 2 bases from V and 4 from J, leaving 4 bases between them. Germline V lookup: CDR1 MNHNS, CDR2 SASEGT. The CDR3 nucleotides are TGTGCCAGCAGTGAATTCGCAGATACGCAGTATTTT. Amino acid sequence: CASSEFADTQYF.

This sequence joins TRBV6-1 and TRBJ2-5; D gene uncertain. This CDR3 comprises 13 residues. Deletions cut 8 bases from V and 4 bases from J, with 14 bases between. Germline lookup yields CDR1 MNHNS and CDR2 SASEGT. Here the CDR3 reads CASRIMSGETQYF. In nucleotides, the CDR3 is TGTGCCAGCCGAATCATGTCAGGAGAGACCCAGTACTTC.

This clone was recorded only once. V usage is TRBV4-3 and J usage is TRBJ1-3; no clear D gene. This CDR3 has 16 residues. The V end lost 2 bases, the J end lost 0 bases, and 11 bases lay between the germline ends. Germline V gives CDR1 LGHNA, CDR2 YSLEER. CDR3 in amino acids: CASSQLRTGSGNTIYF. The CDR3 nucleotides read TGCGCCAGCAGCCAACTTCGGACTGGCTCTGGAAACACCATATATTTT.

Here the CDR3 DNA reads TGTGCCAGCAGCTTATGGGGCTTTGGAAACACCATATATTTT. It yields the protein CASSLWGFGNTIYF. V gene TRBV7-2 combines with J gene TRBJ1-3; TRBD1 is a possible D gene (5 bases). CDR3 length equals 14 residues. The V and J ends lost 2 bases and 3 bases respectively, with 8 bases between them. Germline V gives CDR1 SGHTA, CDR2 FQGNSA.

This chain links TRBV5-1 with TRBJ1-1, with D possibly being TRBD1 (6 bases). Germline lookup yields CDR1 SGHRS and CDR2 YFSETQ. The length of the CDR3 is 15 residues. V lost 3 bases to trimming and J lost 2 bases, with 14 bases between them. This chain's CDR3 is CASSSYGQRNTEAFF. CDR3 nucleotides: TGCGCCAGCAGCTCTTATGGACAGAGAAACACTGAAGCTTTCTTT.

The J gene is TRBJ1-1, the V gene TRBV5-4; 11 bases fit TRBD1. This CDR3 is 15 amino acids long. Unmatched junction bases numbered 7, after V lost 4 bases and J lost 5 bases. Looked up from germline, CDR1 is SGHNT and CDR2 is YYREEE (reference sequence). For the CDR3, the DNA is TGTGCCAGCAGCGAGGTCGGGACAGGGGGAACTGAAGCTTTCTTT. Its protein product is CASSEVGTGGTEAFF. Drawing the rest from reference TRBV5-4 and TRBJ1-1, the complete variable domain is ETGVTQSPTHLIKTRGQQVTLRCSSQSGHNTVSWYQQALGQGPQFIFQYYREEENGRGNFPPRFSGLQFPNYSSELNVNALELDDSALYLCASSEVGTGGTEAFFGQGTRLTVV.

The chain carries TRBV5-1 and TRBJ2-3, with 9 bases fitting TRBD2. This CDR3 has 16 amino acids. The V segment lost 4 bases and the J segment 1 base; nucleotides outside the gene matches: 7. The germline CDR1 and CDR2 sequences are SGHRS and YFSETQ. CDR3 coding DNA: TGCGCCAGCAGCCTATTAGCGGGGGCCCGCACAGATACGCAGTATTTT. Protein: CASSLLAGARTDTQYF.

This chain connects TRBV5-1 to TRBJ2-7; either TRBD1 or TRBD2 may fit D (5 bases each). CDR1 and CDR2 (germline): SGHRS, YFSETQ. The CDR3 sequence is 14 residues long. V was shortened by 4 bases and J by 1 base, with 12 bases between the two germline ends. The CDR3 nucleotides read TGCGCCAGCAGCCCACGGGGCGGGTCCTACGAGCAGTACTTC. As protein: CASSPRGGSYEQYF.

V is TRBV18 and J is TRBJ1-2; D ambiguous. The V and J ends lost 0 bases and 1 base respectively, with 6 bases between them. The germline CDR1 and CDR2 sequences are KGHSH and LQKENI. CDR3 size: 14 residues. In DNA form, the CDR3 reads TGTGCCAGCTCACCACCGGGAGTTAACTATGGCTACACCTTC. Its translation is CASSPPGVNYGYTF.

The chain is built from TRBV2 and TRBJ2-1; D is uncertain. The V and J ends lost 0 bases and 6 bases respectively, with 18 bases between them. The CDR3 extends over 17 amino acids. Germline V gene lookup returns CDR1 SNHLY and CDR2 FYNNEI. The CDR3 region has the DNA TGTGCCAGCAGTGAAGCGATCATGTGGGGTATTGGCAATGAGCAGTTCTTC. It encodes CASSEAIMWGIGNEQFF.

The rearrangement joins TRBV19 to TRBJ1-6; D is unclear. Germline CDR1 is LNHDA and CDR2 is SQIVND (reference sequence). V was clipped by 5 bases and J by 6 bases, with 8 bases between them. This CDR3 has 13 residues. In DNA form, the CDR3 reads TGTGCCAGTAGTCCGACAAGTAATTCACCCCTCCACTTT. This gives the protein CASSPTSNSPLHF.

Ten or more counts support this clone. The rearrangement joins TRBV29-1 to TRBJ2-7; TRBD1 matches 11 bases. V lost 6 bases, J lost 2 bases, and 18 bases stayed unmatched. Germline CDR1 reads SQVTM; CDR2 reads ANQGSEA. This CDR3 is built from 18 residues. The CDR3 nucleotides are TGCAGCGTCGAAACCACCGGGACAGGGGGAGTTCTCACCTACGAGCAGTACTTC. Its protein product is CSVETTGTGGVLTYEQYF.

This clone was picked up one time. The chain carries TRBV7-2 and TRBJ2-2, with 11 positions matching TRBD1. The CDR3 covers 14 residues. V dropped 5 bases and J dropped 6; count of bases not matched to a gene: 2. Germline V gene data show CDR1 as SGHTA and CDR2 as FQGNSA. CDR3 bases: TGTGCCAGCAGCGGGGGACAGGGGGCCGGGGAGCTGTTTTTT. Its translation: CASSGGQGAGELFF. Supplemented by reference TRBV7-2 and TRBJ2-2, the full variable domain reads GAGVSQSPSNKVTEKGKDVELRCDPISGHTALYWYRQSLGQGLEFLIYFQGNSAPDKSGLPSDRFSAERTGGSVSTLTIQRTQQEDSAVYLCASSGGQGAGELFFGEGSRLTVL.

Comment on this clone: Other DNA sequences in this sample translate to the same CDR3. The chain uses TRBV7-3 and TRBJ2-1, with D uncertain. The length of the CDR3 is 16 residues. Germline CDR1 is SGHTA and CDR2 is FQGTGA. V was cut by 5 bases and J by 0 bases, with 14 bases left in between. The chain's CDR3 is CASSPLALSSYNEQFF. DNA for the CDR3: TGTGCCAGCAGCCCCTTGGCATTGAGCTCCTACAATGAGCAGTTCTTC.

This clone showed up just a few times. The rearrangement uses TRBV11-1 and TRBJ2-7; 8 nucleotides match TRBD2. The length of the CDR3 is 15 residues. The germline gives CDR1 SGHAT, CDR2 FQDESV (reference sequence). With 5 bases clipped from V and 6 bases from J, the junction kept 12 bases outside the gene matches. The CDR3, as DNA: TGTGCCAGCAGCCCGGGGGGGTCATGGGGCTCCGAGCAGTACTTC. Translating it yields CASSPGGSWGSEQYF. Complete variable domain (other parts from reference TRBV11-1 and TRBJ2-7): EAEVAQSPRYKITEKSQAVAFWCDPISGHATLYWYRQILGQGPELLVQFQDESVVDDSQLPKDRFSAERLKGVDSTLKIQPAELGDSAMYLCASSPGGSWGSEQYFGPGTRLTVT.

The chain links TRBV30 to TRBJ1-2; D possibly corresponds to TRBD1 (6 bases). Trimming stripped 0 bases from V and 4 bases from J, with 12 bases between. This CDR3 region has 14 residues. Germline values: CDR1 GTSNPN, CDR2 SVGIG (reference sequence). For the CDR3, the DNA is TGTGCCTGGAGTGTACGCGGGACATTCTATGGCTACACCTTC. The encoded protein is CAWSVRGTFYGYTF.

This rearrangement joins TRBV5-1 to TRBJ2-5, with 10 nucleotides matching TRBD2. The J segment lost 3 bases and the V segment lost 5 bases, leaving 4 bases of the junction unmatched. Looked up from germline, CDR1 is SGHRS and CDR2 is YFSETQ. The CDR3 contains 14 residues. The CDR3 DNA reads as TGCGCCAGCAGTCGGACTAGCGGCAAAGAGACCCAGTACTTC. This codes for CASSRTSGKETQYF.

This sequence joins TRBV7-2 and TRBJ1-1; D unresolved. This CDR3 comprises 13 residues. V lost 2 bases and J 3 bases, leaving 7 bases between the germline ends. CDR1 is SGHTA, CDR2 FQGNSA, per germline. The CDR3 protein is CASSLNRYTEAFF. Written as DNA, the CDR3 is TGTGCCAGCAGCTTAAACAGATACACTGAAGCTTTCTTT.

The chain combines TRBV9 with TRBJ2-2, with D unresolved. The CDR3 has 14 residues. V lost 0 bases, J lost 1 base, and 4 bases lay in between. Germline V gives CDR1 SGDLS, CDR2 YYNGEE. In nucleotides, the CDR3 is TGTGCCAGCAGCGTAGTAGTGAACACCGGGGAGCTGTTTTTT. It translates to CASSVVVNTGELFF.

The rearrangement links TRBV9 to TRBJ1-2, with 7 positions matching TRBD1. This CDR3 region has 15 residues. Germline trimming cut 0 bases from V and 3 bases from J; bases unmatched to any gene: 5. Germline V gives CDR1 SGDLS, CDR2 YYNGEE. The DNA of the CDR3 is TGTGCCAGCAGCGTAGGGGCAGGGGGATACTATGGCTACACCTTC. Translated: CASSVGAGGYYGYTF.

J is TRBJ2-7 and V is TRBV5-1, with 9 bases matching TRBD1. The germline gives CDR1 SGHRS, CDR2 YFSETQ. There are 15 residues in the CDR3. J lost 13 bases, V lost 4 bases, and 18 bases had no gene match. The chain's CDR3 is CASSHTDLPRDREYF. CDR3 nucleotide sequence: TGCGCCAGCAGCCACACCGACCTACCCCGGGACAGGGAATACTTC.

The V call is TRBV16, the J call TRBJ1-5; 8 bases align to TRBD1. The CDR3 has 16 amino acids. Germline CDR1 reads KGHSY; CDR2 reads FQNENV. V lost 3 bases, J lost 0 bases, and 4 bases stayed unmatched. The CDR3 loop is CASSQSGTGSNQPQHF. The CDR3 nucleotides read TGTGCCAGCAGCCAGTCAGGGACAGGTAGCAATCAGCCCCAGCATTTT. The full variable domain, its missing parts supplied by reference TRBV16 and TRBJ1-5, is GEEVAQTPKHLVRGEGQKAKLYCAPIKGHSYVFWYQQVLKNEFKFLISFQNENVFDETGMPKERFSAKCLPNSPCSLEIQATKLEDSAVYFCASSQSGTGSNQPQHFGDGTRLSIL.

This chain joins TRBV9 and TRBJ2-2, with 7 bases that match TRBD1. Per germline, CDR1 SGDLS and CDR2 YYNGEE. The CDR3 is made up of 15 amino acids. J lost 6 bases, V lost 0 bases, and 5 bases had no gene match. The CDR3 bases are TGTGCCAGCAGCGTAGGGGGCCAGGGGGCCGGGGAGCTGTTTTTT. Translated, it gives CASSVGGQGAGELFF.

The chain recombines TRBV6-1 with TRBJ2-7; 8 bases are a match to TRBD1. The CDR3 covers 17 residues. Germline V gene lookup returns CDR1 MNHNS and CDR2 SASEGT. Trimming cost V 4 bases and J 5 bases; bases outside gene matches: 16. The CDR3 loop reads CASSGNTPGGFSHEQYF. For the CDR3, the DNA is TGTGCCAGCAGTGGCAACACCCCAGGGGGCTTTTCCCACGAGCAGTACTTC.

The CDR3, as DNA: TGTGCCAGCAGCACCCCGGCGGGGGGGCCGAAGACCCAGTACTTC. Its protein is CASSTPAGGPKTQYF. The rearrangement links TRBV7-2 to TRBJ2-5; 9 nucleotides align to TRBD2. The CDR3 is 15 residues long. With 5 bases clipped from V and 6 bases from J, the junction kept 10 bases outside the gene matches. The germline V gene encodes CDR1 SGHTA and CDR2 FQGNSA.

The chain links TRBV7-2 to TRBJ2-5, with D possibly TRBD1 on 6 matching bases. CDR1 is SGHTA, CDR2 FQGNSA, per germline. CDR3 size: 14 residues. V lost 6 bases and J lost 3, with 14 bases in between. The CDR3 sequence is CASSRGQREETQYF. The DNA of the CDR3 is TGTGCCAGCAGTCGCGGACAGAGGGAAGAGACCCAGTACTTC.

The sample holds one count of this clone. A read error likely explains this, since a far larger clone differs by one base. J is TRBJ2-3 and V is TRBV19; 7 positions match TRBD1. The CDR3 is 14 amino acids. The V segment lost 9 bases and the J segment 0 bases; nucleotides outside the gene matches: 6. The germline CDR1 and CDR2 sequences are LNHDA and SQIVND (reference sequence). CDR3 region: CASRDRPSTDTQYF. CDR3 DNA: TGTGCCAGCAGGGACAGACCTAGCACAGATACGCAGTATTTT.